Each of the 17 T cell receptor beta chains below was sequenced from the same sample in a study of T cell responses to AZD1222 COVID-19 vaccine. Assay: immunoSEQ multiplex PCR; the TCRdb copy retains only in-frame clones and omits some. The sample lists approximately 74,000 clones; nearly 90% were seen once. The sample consisted of peripheral blood, taken 28 days after the second AZD1222 dose. The receptors derive from an adult who received the AZD1222 COVID-19 vaccine.

The chain combines TRBV27 with TRBJ1-1; a possible D gene is TRBD1 (5 bases). The ends were cut back, 2 bases at V and 0 bases at J, with 7 bases in the middle. Germline CDR1 MNHEY, CDR2 SMNVEV (reference sequence). This CDR3 contains 14 residues. The CDR3 loop is CASSLGGLNTEAFF. Written as DNA, the CDR3 is TGTGCCAGCAGTTTAGGGGGTCTGAACACTGAAGCTTTCTTT.

This clone was counted a few times. The chain carries TRBV12-3 or TRBV12-4 and TRBJ2-1; D ambiguous. This CDR3 spans 11 amino acids. V lost 1 base and J 6 bases, leaving 1 base between the germline ends. The CDR3 loop is CASSLGNEQFF. CDR3 nucleotides: TGTGCCAGCAGTTTAGGCAATGAGCAGTTCTTC.

This chain uses TRBV19 with TRBJ1-2, with a possible D match to TRBD1 (5 bases). V was pared by 6 bases and J by 3 bases, with 8 bases between. In germline, CDR1 is LNHDA, CDR2 SQIVND (reference sequence). This CDR3 contains 12 residues. In DNA, the CDR3 is TGTGCCAGTAGGGTAGGGGACTATGGCTACACCTTC. Protein sequence: CASRVGDYGYTF.

V usage is TRBV14 and J usage is TRBJ1-5; no definite D call. The ends were cut back, 4 bases at V and 5 bases at J, with 12 bases in the middle. The CDR3 contains 14 residues. Germline assignment: CDR1 SGHDN and CDR2 FVKESK. CDR3 nucleotide sequence: TGTGCCAGCAGCCCTGCGTCAGCCGATCAGCCCCAGCATTTT. This sequence encodes CASSPASADQPQHF. Using reference TRBV14 and TRBJ1-5 for the parts outside the CDR3, the full variable domain is EAGVTQFPSHSVIEKGQTVTLRCDPISGHDNLYWYRRVMGKEIKFLLHFVKESKQDESGMPNNRFLAERTGGTYSTLKVQPAELEDSGVYFCASSPASADQPQHFGDGTRLSIL.

This chain links TRBV28 with TRBJ1-1; D remains unclear. The germline V gene has CDR1 MDHEN and CDR2 SYDVKM. The V end was cut by 7 bases, the J end by 1 base, with 4 bases between. The CDR3 sequence is 11 residues long. The CDR3 is CASIKNTEAFF. For the CDR3, the DNA is TGTGCCAGCATAAAGAACACTGAAGCTTTCTTT.

The chain recombines TRBV7-9 with TRBJ2-2; TRBD2 aligns across 7 bases. There are 15 residues in the CDR3. The germline V gene has CDR1 SEHNR and CDR2 FQNEAQ (reference sequence). J lost 6 bases, V lost 4 bases, and 8 bases had no gene match. CDR3 region: CASSSTSEDPGELFF. CDR3 DNA: TGTGCCAGCAGCTCAACTAGCGAGGACCCCGGGGAGCTGTTTTTT. Looking up the rest from reference TRBV7-9 and TRBJ2-2 gives the full variable domain: DTGVSQNPRHKITKRGQNVTFRCDPISEHNRLYWYRQTLGQGPEFLTYFQNEAQLEKSRLLSDRFSAERPKGSFSTLEIQRTEQGDSAMYLCASSSTSEDPGELFFGEGSRLTVL.

The chain combines TRBV4-2 with TRBJ2-7; 8 bases are a match to TRBD1. Unmatched junction bases numbered 9, after V lost 5 bases and J lost 3 bases. The germline V gene encodes CDR1 LGHNA and CDR2 YNFKEQ. CDR3 length equals 15 residues. The chain's CDR3 is CASSSGTGPFYEQYF. For the CDR3, the DNA is TGTGCCAGCAGCTCCGGGACAGGTCCATTCTACGAGCAGTACTTC.

J is TRBJ2-5 and V is TRBV9, with 8 positions matching TRBD2. After removal of 2 bases from V and 5 bases from J, the junction contained 11 bases not matched to a gene. Germline values: CDR1 SGDLS, CDR2 YYNGEE. CDR3 size: 16 residues. CDR3: CASSVSYTGGQETQYF. The CDR3, as DNA: TGTGCCAGCAGCGTGTCCTATACGGGGGGGCAGGAGACCCAGTACTTC.

The CDR3 bases are TGTGCCAGTAGTCAGGCGGGGTACAACACTGAAGCTTTCTTT. It specifies CASSQAGYNTEAFF. The chain employs TRBV19 and TRBJ1-1, with D unclear. The CDR3 is 14 amino acids. Trimming left V 5 bases short and J 2 bases short, with 12 bases between. Germline loops: CDR1 LNHDA, CDR2 SQIVND (reference sequence).

The V gene is TRBV23-1, the J gene TRBJ2-1; 8 bases fit TRBD1. TRBV23-1 is assigned to the ORF class and has an uncertain function. Germline trimming cut 4 bases from V and 7 bases from J; bases unmatched to any gene: 12. CDR3 length: 16 amino acids. CDR3 sequence: CASSPDEGQGANEQFF. Written as DNA, the CDR3 is TGCGCCAGCAGTCCCGACGAGGGCCAGGGGGCAAATGAGCAGTTCTTC.

V and J are TRBV19 and TRBJ1-2; weak D call: TRBD1 (6 bases). This CDR3 spans 12 amino acids. Per the germline V gene, CDR1 is LNHDA and CDR2 is SQIVND (reference sequence). Deletions cut 10 bases from V and 8 bases from J, with 17 bases between. This chain's CDR3 is CATRRADRGYTF. The DNA of the CDR3 is TGTGCCACCCGCCGGGCCGACAGGGGCTACACCTTC.

This clone was recorded a few times. The chain uses TRBV6-2 or TRBV6-3 and TRBJ2-5; 9 nucleotides line up with TRBD1. Germline V gives CDR1 MNHEY, CDR2 SVGEGT. With 0 bases clipped from V and 5 bases from J, the junction kept 4 bases outside the gene matches. The CDR3 is 15 residues long. DNA of the CDR3: TGTGCCAGCAGTTACTCGATGGACAGGGGCGAGACCCAGTACTTC. Its translation: CASSYSMDRGETQYF.

The J gene is TRBJ1-5, the V gene TRBV30, with unresolved D. Germline lookup yields CDR1 GTSNPN and CDR2 SVGIG (reference sequence). Trimming shortened V by 0 bases and J by 9 bases, and 12 bases separated the two germline ends. The CDR3 is made up of 13 amino acids. The CDR3, as DNA: TGTGCCTGGAGTGTTCAACCTCGTTCGCCCCAGCATTTT. Its translation is CAWSVQPRSPQHF. Looking up the rest from reference TRBV30 and TRBJ1-5 gives the full variable domain: SQTIHQWPATLVQPVGSPLSLECTVEGTSNPNLYWYRQAAGRGLQLLFYSVGIGQISSEVPQNLSASRPQDRQFILSSKKLLLSDSGFYLCAWSVQPRSPQHFGDGTRLSIL.

This chain's CDR3 is CASSQTGGVSYGYTF. The DNA for the CDR3 is TGTGCCAGCAGCCAAACAGGGGGCGTCAGCTATGGCTACACCTTC. The chain links TRBV3-1 (or the pseudogene TRBV3-2) to TRBJ1-2, with 9 bases aligning to TRBD1. With V trimmed by 2 bases and J by 4 bases, 5 bases remained unmatched. The CDR3 is 15 amino acids. Germline loops: CDR1 LGHDT, CDR2 YNNKEL (reference sequence).

V and J are TRBV6-5 and TRBJ1-5; D is uncertain. CDR1 is MNHEY and CDR2 is SVGAGI in the germline V gene. The CDR3 runs to 15 residues. Trimming cost V 2 bases and J 0 bases, with 8 bases left between them. This CDR3 reads CASSYAPNSNQPQHF. CDR3 nucleotides: TGTGCCAGCAGTTACGCCCCAAATAGCAATCAGCCCCAGCATTTT.

The genes are TRBV30 and TRBJ2-3, with TRBD2 matching 7 bases. The CDR3 extends over 16 amino acids. V shed 3 bases and J 5 bases; nucleotides not matched to a gene: 14. Germline CDR1 GTSNPN, CDR2 SVGIG (reference sequence). The CDR3: CAWSPIWEGQLDTQYF. The CDR3 DNA is TGTGCCTGGAGCCCAATATGGGAGGGCCAATTAGATACGCAGTATTTT.

The gene calls are TRBV18 and TRBJ1-2; a weak D match, TRBD1 (6 bases). Germline V gene data show CDR1 as KGHSH and CDR2 as LQKENI. With 3 bases removed from V and 2 bases from J, the gap between germline ends came to 13 bases. The CDR3 has 15 residues. CDR3 nucleotides: TGTGCCAGCTCACCTGGGTCGGACAGAAACTATGGCTACACCTTC. As protein: CASSPGSDRNYGYTF.